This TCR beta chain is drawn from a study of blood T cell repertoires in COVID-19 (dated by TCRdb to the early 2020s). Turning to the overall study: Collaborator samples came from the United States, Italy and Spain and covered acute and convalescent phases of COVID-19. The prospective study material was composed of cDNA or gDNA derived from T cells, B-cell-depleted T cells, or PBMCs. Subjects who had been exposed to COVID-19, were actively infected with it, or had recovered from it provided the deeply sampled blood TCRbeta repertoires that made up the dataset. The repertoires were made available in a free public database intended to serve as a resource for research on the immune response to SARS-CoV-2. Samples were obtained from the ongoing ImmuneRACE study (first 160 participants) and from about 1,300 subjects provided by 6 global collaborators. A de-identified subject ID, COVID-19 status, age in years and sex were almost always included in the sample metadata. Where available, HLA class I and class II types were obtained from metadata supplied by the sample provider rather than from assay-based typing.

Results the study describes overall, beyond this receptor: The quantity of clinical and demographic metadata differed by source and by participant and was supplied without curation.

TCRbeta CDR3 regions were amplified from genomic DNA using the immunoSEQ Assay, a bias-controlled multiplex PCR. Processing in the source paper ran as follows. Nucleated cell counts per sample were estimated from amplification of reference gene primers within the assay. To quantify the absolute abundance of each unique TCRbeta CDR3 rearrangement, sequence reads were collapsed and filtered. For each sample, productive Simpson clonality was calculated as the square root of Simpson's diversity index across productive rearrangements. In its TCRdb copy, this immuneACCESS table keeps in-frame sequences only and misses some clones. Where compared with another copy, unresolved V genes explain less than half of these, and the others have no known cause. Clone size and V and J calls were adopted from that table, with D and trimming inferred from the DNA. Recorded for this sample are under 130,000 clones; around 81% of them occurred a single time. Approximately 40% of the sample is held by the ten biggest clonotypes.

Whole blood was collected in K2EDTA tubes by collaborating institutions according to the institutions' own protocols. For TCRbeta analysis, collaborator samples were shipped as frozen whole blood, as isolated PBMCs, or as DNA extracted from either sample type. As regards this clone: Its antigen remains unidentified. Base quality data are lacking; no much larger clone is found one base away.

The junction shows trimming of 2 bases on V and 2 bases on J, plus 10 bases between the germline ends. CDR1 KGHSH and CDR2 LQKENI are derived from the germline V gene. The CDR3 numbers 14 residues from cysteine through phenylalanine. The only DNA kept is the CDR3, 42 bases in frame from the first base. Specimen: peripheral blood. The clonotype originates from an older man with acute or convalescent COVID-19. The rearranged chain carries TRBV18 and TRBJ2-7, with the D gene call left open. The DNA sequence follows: TGTGCCAGCTCACCAAGGAGTAACCCCTACGAGCAGTACTTC. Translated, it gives CASSPRSNPYEQYF.